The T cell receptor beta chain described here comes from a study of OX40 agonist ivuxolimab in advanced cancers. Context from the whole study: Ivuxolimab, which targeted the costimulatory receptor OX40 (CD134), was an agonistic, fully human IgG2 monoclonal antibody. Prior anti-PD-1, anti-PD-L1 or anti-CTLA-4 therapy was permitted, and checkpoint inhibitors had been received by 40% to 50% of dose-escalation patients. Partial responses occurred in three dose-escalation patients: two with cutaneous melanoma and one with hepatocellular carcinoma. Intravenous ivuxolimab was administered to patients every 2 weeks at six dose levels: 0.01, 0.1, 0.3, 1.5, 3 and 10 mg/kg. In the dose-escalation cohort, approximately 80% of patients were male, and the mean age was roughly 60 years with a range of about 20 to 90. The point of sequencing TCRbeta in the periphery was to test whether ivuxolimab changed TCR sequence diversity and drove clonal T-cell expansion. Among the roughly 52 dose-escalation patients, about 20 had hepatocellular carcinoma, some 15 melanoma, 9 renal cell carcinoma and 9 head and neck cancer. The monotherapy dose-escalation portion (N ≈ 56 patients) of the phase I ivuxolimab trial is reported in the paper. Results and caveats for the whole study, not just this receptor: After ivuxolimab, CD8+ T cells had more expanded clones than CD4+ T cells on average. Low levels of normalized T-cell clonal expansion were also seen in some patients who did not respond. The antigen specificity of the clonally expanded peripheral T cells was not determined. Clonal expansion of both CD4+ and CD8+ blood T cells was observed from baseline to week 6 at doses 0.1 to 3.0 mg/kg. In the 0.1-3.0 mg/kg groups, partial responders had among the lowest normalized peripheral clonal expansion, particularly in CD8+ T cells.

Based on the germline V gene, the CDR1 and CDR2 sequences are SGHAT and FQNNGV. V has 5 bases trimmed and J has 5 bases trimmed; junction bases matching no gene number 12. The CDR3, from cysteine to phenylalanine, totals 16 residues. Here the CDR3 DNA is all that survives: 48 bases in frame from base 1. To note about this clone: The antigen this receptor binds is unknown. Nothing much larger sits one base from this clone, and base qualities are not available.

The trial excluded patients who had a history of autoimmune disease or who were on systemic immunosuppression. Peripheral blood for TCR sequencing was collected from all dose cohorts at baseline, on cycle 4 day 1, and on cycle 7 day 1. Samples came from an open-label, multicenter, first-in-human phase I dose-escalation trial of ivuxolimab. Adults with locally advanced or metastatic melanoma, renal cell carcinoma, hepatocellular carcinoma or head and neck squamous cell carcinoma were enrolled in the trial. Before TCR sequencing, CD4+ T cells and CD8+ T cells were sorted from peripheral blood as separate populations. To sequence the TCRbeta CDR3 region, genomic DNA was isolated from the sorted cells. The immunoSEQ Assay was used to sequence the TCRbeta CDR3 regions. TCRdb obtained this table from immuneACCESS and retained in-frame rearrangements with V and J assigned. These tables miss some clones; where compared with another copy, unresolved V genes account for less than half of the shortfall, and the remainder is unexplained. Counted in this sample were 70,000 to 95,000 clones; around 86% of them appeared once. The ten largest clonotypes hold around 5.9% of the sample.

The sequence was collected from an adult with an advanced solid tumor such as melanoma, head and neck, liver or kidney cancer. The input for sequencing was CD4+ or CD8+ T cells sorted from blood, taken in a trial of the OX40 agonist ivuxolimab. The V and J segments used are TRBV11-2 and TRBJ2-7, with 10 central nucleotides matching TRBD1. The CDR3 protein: CASSLPRDRGYHEQYF. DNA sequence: TGTGCCAGCAGCCTTCCGAGGGACAGGGGCTACCACGAGCAGTACTTC.